These T cell receptor beta chains were read from a single sample in a study of blood T cell repertoires in COVID-19. Data came from immunoSEQ multiplex PCR; TCRdb stores just in-frame clones and leaves some out. The repertoire includes more than 50,000 clones, about 82% of them detected once, and 8% to 10% sits in the top ten. Input material: peripheral blood. These receptors came from a human donor in a cohort sampled during active COVID-19. Both conserved end residues are part of each CDR3. D genes are given only for firm matches. The size entry is marked missing in some rows and otherwise reads once, few, many or a size class.

V gene: TRBV10-1
clone size: -
D gene: -
J gene: TRBJ2-5
CDR3 DNA: TGCGCCAGCAGTGTTCGAGGGTTCGAGACCCAGTACTTC
CDR3 protein: CASSVRGFETQYF

V gene: TRBV7-3
clone size: -
D gene: -
J gene: TRBJ2-1
CDR3 DNA: TGTGCCAGCAGCCGAGCTGCCGGGGGTTCCTACAATGAGCAGTTCTTC
CDR3 protein: CASSRAAGGSYNEQFF

V gene: TRBV2
clone size: -
D gene: -
J gene: TRBJ2-5
CDR3 DNA: TGTGCCAGCCGGGCGAGGGTGTACCAAGAGACCCAGTACTTC
CDR3 protein: CASRARVYQETQYF

V gene: TRBV6-5
clone size: -
D gene: TRBD1
J gene: TRBJ2-7
CDR3 DNA: TGTGCCAGCCTCCGGGACAGGGGCGCCTACGAGCAGTACTTC
CDR3 protein: CASLRDRGAYEQYF

V gene: TRBV2
clone size: -
D gene: -
J gene: TRBJ2-7
CDR3 DNA: TGTGCCAGCGCAGGGTTCTCCGAGCAGTACTTC
CDR3 protein: CASAGFSEQYF

V gene: TRBV25-1
clone size: -
D gene: TRBD1
J gene: TRBJ2-5
CDR3 DNA: TGTGCCAGCAGTGAAGGACAGGGGGCTTTTGAGACCCAGTACTTC
CDR3 protein: CASSEGQGAFETQYF

V gene: TRBV28
clone size: -
D gene: TRBD1
J gene: TRBJ2-7
CDR3 DNA: TGTGCCAGCAGATCCGGGACAGGGGTTTACGAGCAGTACTTC
CDR3 protein: CASRSGTGVYEQYF

V gene: TRBV10-3
clone size: -
D gene: TRBD2
J gene: TRBJ2-1
CDR3 DNA: TGTGCCATCGGGGGAGCGGGGGCGCGAGGTTATGAGCAGTTCTTC
CDR3 protein: CAIGGAGARGYEQFF

V gene: TRBV28
clone size: -
D gene: -
J gene: TRBJ2-7
CDR3 DNA: TGTGCCAGCAGTTTAGACTATACGCCTAGGCAGTACTTC
CDR3 protein: CASSLDYTPRQYF

V gene: TRBV3-1/TRBV3-2
clone size: -
D gene: TRBD1
J gene: TRBJ2-7
CDR3 DNA: TGTGCCAGCAGCCAAGACCAATTGGGACAGGGCGAGAACTACGAGCAGTACTTC
CDR3 protein: CASSQDQLGQGENYEQYF

V gene: TRBV5-4
clone size: -
D gene: -
J gene: TRBJ1-2
CDR3 DNA: TGTGCCAGCAGTTTGGACAGCTATGGCTACACCTTC
CDR3 protein: CASSLDSYGYTF

V gene: TRBV2
clone size: -
D gene: -
J gene: TRBJ2-3
CDR3 DNA: TGTGCCAGCAGTGATCCTCCTGGCACAGATACGCAGTATTTT
CDR3 protein: CASSDPPGTDTQYF

V gene: TRBV7-3
clone size: medium-sized
D gene: TRBD1
J gene: TRBJ2-7
CDR3 DNA: TGTGCCAGCAGCTCGACAGGGGTCGAGCAGTACTTC
CDR3 protein: CASSSTGVEQYF

V gene: TRBV10-1
clone size: -
D gene: TRBD1
J gene: TRBJ2-7
CDR3 DNA: TGCGCCAGCAGTGATACAGGGGCCAGCTCCTACGAGCAGTACTTC
CDR3 protein: CASSDTGASSYEQYF

V gene: TRBV27
clone size: -
D gene: TRBD2
J gene: TRBJ2-2
CDR3 DNA: TGTGCCAGCAGTTTCTCGGGACTAGCGTCGAACCCGGGGGAGCTGTTTTTT
CDR3 protein: CASSFSGLASNPGELFF

V gene: TRBV6-2/TRBV6-3
clone size: -
D gene: TRBD1
J gene: TRBJ2-6
CDR3 DNA: TGTGCCAGCAGTCTTGGGACAGGGGTCTTCTCTGGGGCCAACGTCCTGACTTTC
CDR3 protein: CASSLGTGVFSGANVLTF

V gene: TRBV12-3/TRBV12-4
clone size: few
D gene: -
J gene: TRBJ1-1
CDR3 DNA: TGTGCCAGCAGTTTAGCGACGGGGGGCGAAGCTTTCTTT
CDR3 protein: CASSLATGGEAFF

V gene: TRBV12-3/TRBV12-4
clone size: -
D gene: -
J gene: TRBJ2-5
CDR3 DNA: TGTGCCAGCAGTGCGAAAGAGACCCAGTACTTC
CDR3 protein: CASSAKETQYF

V gene: TRBV7-9
clone size: few
D gene: TRBD1
J gene: TRBJ2-7
CDR3 DNA: TGTGCCAGCAGCTTATCGGGACAGATCTACGAGCAGTACTTC
CDR3 protein: CASSLSGQIYEQYF

V gene: TRBV14
clone size: -
D gene: TRBD2
J gene: TRBJ2-3
CDR3 DNA: TGTGCCAGCAGCCAACTAGCGGGACCAACTGCCACAGATACGCAGTATTTT
CDR3 protein: CASSQLAGPTATDTQYF

V gene: TRBV6-5
clone size: -
D gene: -
J gene: TRBJ2-7
CDR3 DNA: TGTGCCAGCAGTTACTCGATCCGGCAGGGCTACGAGCAGTACTTC
CDR3 protein: CASSYSIRQGYEQYF

V gene: TRBV5-1
clone size: -
D gene: -
J gene: TRBJ1-6
CDR3 DNA: TGCGCCAGCAGGAGGGAGCCAAATTCACCCCTCCACTTT
CDR3 protein: CASRREPNSPLHF

V gene: TRBV7-2
clone size: -
D gene: TRBD1
J gene: TRBJ2-5
CDR3 DNA: TGTGCCAGCAGCCTGGACAGGGGTTCGACCCAGTACTTC
CDR3 protein: CASSLDRGSTQYF

V gene: TRBV6-4
clone size: -
D gene: TRBD2
J gene: TRBJ2-7
CDR3 DNA: TGTGCCAGCAGGGGTCTCGTCGGACTAGCGGGCGCCTTCTCCTACGAGCAGTACTTC
CDR3 protein: CASRGLVGLAGAFSYEQYF

V gene: TRBV21-1
clone size: -
D gene: -
J gene: TRBJ2-3
CDR3 DNA: TGTGCCAGCAGCATTGGAGCAGATACGCAGTATTTT
CDR3 protein: CASSIGADTQYF

V gene: TRBV6-2/TRBV6-3
clone size: -
D gene: -
J gene: TRBJ2-7
CDR3 DNA: TGTGCCAGCAGTTACTTGGCTATACAGCCGGGGGAGCAGTACTTC
CDR3 protein: CASSYLAIQPGEQYF

V gene: TRBV6-6
clone size: -
D gene: TRBD1
J gene: TRBJ2-6
CDR3 DNA: TGTGCCAGCAGCCAAGGGACAGCCACTGGGGCCAACGTCCTGACTTTC
CDR3 protein: CASSQGTATGANVLTF

V gene: TRBV28
clone size: few
D gene: -
J gene: TRBJ1-5
CDR3 DNA: TGTGCCAGCAGTTTAGGCAGGGCTCAGCCCCAGCATTTT
CDR3 protein: CASSLGRAQPQHF

V gene: TRBV6-6
clone size: -
D gene: -
J gene: TRBJ1-1
CDR3 DNA: TGTGCCAGCGGGCCGACAGGGAACACTGAAGCTTTCTTT
CDR3 protein: CASGPTGNTEAFF

V gene: TRBV28
clone size: -
D gene: -
J gene: TRBJ2-1
CDR3 DNA: TGTGCCAGCGACCCCCAGACTACCGGTGAGCAGTTCTTC
CDR3 protein: CASDPQTTGEQFF

V gene: TRBV6-5
clone size: -
D gene: -
J gene: TRBJ2-7
CDR3 DNA: TGTGCCAGCAACTCACTAGCCCCGGGGGACGAGCAGTACTTC
CDR3 protein: CASNSLAPGDEQYF

V gene: TRBV19
clone size: -
D gene: -
J gene: TRBJ1-5
CDR3 DNA: TGTGCCAGTAGGGCCCGGGGGAGTAGCAATCAGCCCCAGCATTTT
CDR3 protein: CASRARGSSNQPQHF

V gene: TRBV6-4
clone size: -
D gene: TRBD2
J gene: TRBJ2-1
CDR3 DNA: TGTGCCAGCAGTCCTAGCGGGAGGCAGGATGAGCAGTTCTTC
CDR3 protein: CASSPSGRQDEQFF

V gene: TRBV3-1/TRBV3-2
clone size: -
D gene: TRBD1
J gene: TRBJ2-1
CDR3 DNA: TGTGCCAGCAGCCAAACCGGACAGGGAAGGACCATGAACAATGAGCAGTTCTTC
CDR3 protein: CASSQTGQGRTMNNEQFF

V gene: TRBV12-3/TRBV12-4
clone size: -
D gene: -
J gene: TRBJ2-7
CDR3 DNA: TGTGCCAGCAGTTTCCGGCAGGGCCACGAGCAGTACTTC
CDR3 protein: CASSFRQGHEQYF

V gene: TRBV7-3
clone size: -
D gene: TRBD1
J gene: TRBJ2-7
CDR3 DNA: TGTGCCAGCAGCTTGGGAGGACAGGGAGACGAGCAGTACTTC
CDR3 protein: CASSLGGQGDEQYF

V gene: TRBV29-1
clone size: few
D gene: -
J gene: TRBJ2-7
CDR3 DNA: TGCAGCGTTGTGGGTAGCGGAAGCTCCTACGAGCAGTACTTC
CDR3 protein: CSVVGSGSSYEQYF

V gene: TRBV27
clone size: -
D gene: -
J gene: TRBJ2-1
CDR3 DNA: TGTGCCTCACTCCCATGGGGGGAATCCTACAATGAGCAGTTCTTC
CDR3 protein: CASLPWGESYNEQFF

V gene: TRBV7-9
clone size: -
D gene: TRBD2
J gene: TRBJ2-5
CDR3 DNA: TGTGCCAGCAGCCCACAAGGACTAGCGAGTGAGACCCAGTACTTC
CDR3 protein: CASSPQGLASETQYF

V gene: TRBV9
clone size: -
D gene: -
J gene: TRBJ2-1
CDR3 DNA: TGTGCCAGCAGCGTACAGGTTGGAGGGTACAATGAGCAGTTCTTC
CDR3 protein: CASSVQVGGYNEQFF

V gene: TRBV7-9
clone size: few
D gene: -
J gene: TRBJ2-3
CDR3 DNA: TGTGCCAGCAGTTATAAAGATACGCAGTATTTT
CDR3 protein: CASSYKDTQYF

V gene: TRBV10-3
clone size: -
D gene: TRBD1
J gene: TRBJ2-5
CDR3 DNA: TGTGCCATCAGTGAAGGGCAGGGGGTGGAGACCCAGTACTTC
CDR3 protein: CAISEGQGVETQYF

V gene: TRBV4-1
clone size: -
D gene: -
J gene: TRBJ2-7
CDR3 DNA: TGCGCCAGCAGCCAAGTCGGGAGAGGCTACGAGCAGTACTTC
CDR3 protein: CASSQVGRGYEQYF

V gene: TRBV2
clone size: -
D gene: TRBD1
J gene: TRBJ2-7
CDR3 DNA: TGTGCCAGCAGAGAGGCGACAGGGTCGAAGCAGTACTTC
CDR3 protein: CASREATGSKQYF

V gene: TRBV28
clone size: -
D gene: TRBD2
J gene: TRBJ2-3
CDR3 DNA: TGTGCCAGCAGACTAGCGGGCCCTGGCACAGATACGCAGTATTTT
CDR3 protein: CASRLAGPGTDTQYF

V gene: TRBV10-3
clone size: -
D gene: TRBD2
J gene: TRBJ2-5
CDR3 DNA: TGTGCCATCAGTGATGTTACTAGCGGGAGAAAAGAGACCCAGTACTTC
CDR3 protein: CAISDVTSGRKETQYF

V gene: TRBV28
clone size: few
D gene: -
J gene: TRBJ2-5
CDR3 DNA: TGTGCCAGTCTAGGAGCACCAGAGACCCAGTACTTC
CDR3 protein: CASLGAPETQYF

V gene: TRBV24-1
clone size: few
D gene: TRBD2
J gene: TRBJ2-1
CDR3 DNA: TGTGCCACCAGTGATCCAGGACTAGCGGGGGACAATGAGCAGTTCTTC
CDR3 protein: CATSDPGLAGDNEQFF

V gene: TRBV7-8
clone size: -
D gene: -
J gene: TRBJ2-7
CDR3 DNA: TGTGCCAGCAGCTTAGCGCACCAGGGAACCTACGAGCAGTACTTC
CDR3 protein: CASSLAHQGTYEQYF

V gene: TRBV5-1
clone size: few
D gene: -
J gene: TRBJ2-7
CDR3 DNA: TGCGCCAGCAGCCCCCGGGACATCACCTACGAGCAGTACTTC
CDR3 protein: CASSPRDITYEQYF

V gene: TRBV7-2
clone size: -
D gene: -
J gene: TRBJ2-7
CDR3 DNA: TGTGCCAGCAGCTTAGTCCCGGGTAAAAGCTCCTACGAGCAGTACTTC
CDR3 protein: CASSLVPGKSSYEQYF

V gene: TRBV18
clone size: few
D gene: TRBD1
J gene: TRBJ1-2
CDR3 DNA: TGTGCCAGCTCACGACAGGGGGTCAGTGACTATGGCTACACCTTC
CDR3 protein: CASSRQGVSDYGYTF

V gene: TRBV19
clone size: -
D gene: TRBD1
J gene: TRBJ1-1
CDR3 DNA: TGTGCCAGTAGTTCGACAGGGAGGAACACTGAAGCTTTCTTT
CDR3 protein: CASSSTGRNTEAFF

V gene: TRBV28
clone size: -
D gene: -
J gene: TRBJ1-5
CDR3 DNA: TGTGCCAGCAGCTTCCTACAGGGAACTAAGCAGCCCCAGCATTTT
CDR3 protein: CASSFLQGTKQPQHF

V gene: TRBV5-1
clone size: once
D gene: -
J gene: TRBJ2-7
CDR3 DNA: TGCGCCAGCAGCCCCGCCCCGGCAGGGCGTTTGGGGGAGCAGTACTTC
CDR3 protein: CASSPAPAGRLGEQYF

V gene: TRBV20-1
clone size: -
D gene: -
J gene: TRBJ2-3
CDR3 DNA: TGCAGTGCTAGTCGTGCTGGGGCATTAGCCACAGATACGCAGTATTTT
CDR3 protein: CSASRAGALATDTQYF

V gene: TRBV18
clone size: -
D gene: TRBD1
J gene: TRBJ2-7
CDR3 DNA: TGTGCCAGCTCCCCTACCGGGACAGGGAACTACGAGCAGTACTTC
CDR3 protein: CASSPTGTGNYEQYF

V gene: TRBV6-5
clone size: -
D gene: -
J gene: TRBJ2-7
CDR3 DNA: TGTGCCAGCAGCAGAGACAATCCCCCTGGATCGCAGTACTTC
CDR3 protein: CASSRDNPPGSQYF

V gene: TRBV5-1
clone size: once
D gene: -
J gene: TRBJ2-2
CDR3 DNA: TGCGCCAGCAGCTTGGCCGGCCAGAGGAGCACCGGGGAGCTGTTTTTT
CDR3 protein: CASSLAGQRSTGELFF